This entry features one T cell receptor (beta chain) sequence. The CDR3 length is 16 residues. CDR1 and CDR2 (germline): SGDLS, YYNGEE. V shed 4 bases and J 4 bases; nucleotides not matched to a gene: 8. These data belong to a study of technical replicates of blood from a few donors. The table came from immunoSEQ multiplex PCR; TCRdb's copy has only in-frame clones and leaves some out. The table has about 71,000 clones, around nine tenths seen once. This clonotype was obtained from a human donor in good health. The chain couples TRBV9 to TRBJ2-2, with 9 positions matching TRBD2. Source material: T cells isolated from PBMCs. The CDR3 region is CASSLLAGEGTGELFF. The CDR3 DNA sequence: TGTGCCAGCAGCTTATTAGCGGGAGAGGGCACCGGGGAGCTGTTTTTT. Full variable domain (missing parts from reference TRBV9 and TRBJ2-2): DSGVTQTPKHLITATGQRVTLRCSPRSGDLSVYWYQQSLDQGLQFLIQYYNGEERAKGNILERFSAQQFPDLHSELNLSSLELGDSALYFCASSLLAGEGTGELFFGEGSRLTVL.